The rows below give T cell receptor beta chains drawn from one sample of a study of blood T cell repertoires in COVID-19. Some clones are missing from TCRdb's copy, which holds only in-frame ones; the method was immunoSEQ multiplex PCR. This repertoire shows about 33,000 clones, approximately 86% found once; its top ten account for more than 15%. Material: peripheral blood. These receptors were collected from a man in his 70s with acute or convalescent COVID-19. Each CDR3 is given with its conserved first and last residue. The D gene is left open where the match is weak. Size tells how often a clone was seen (once, few, many) or the class of an expanded clone, and some rows leave it out.

CDR3,DNA,V,length,size,D,J
CASSQDGTHTTLLCFF,TGTGCCAGCAGCCAAGATGGGACACATACCACCCTTTTATGTTTTTTT,TRBV3-1/TRBV3-2,16,NA,NA,TRBJ1-3
CASSWGDQPQHF,TGTGCCAGCAGCTGGGGGGATCAGCCCCAGCATTTT,TRBV7-2,12,NA,NA,TRBJ1-5
CASSLGGANNEQFF,TGTGCCAGCAGCTTAGGCGGGGCTAACAATGAGCAGTTCTTC,TRBV7-2,14,NA,NA,TRBJ2-1
CASSRDSVYEQYF,TGTGCCAGCAGTCGGGACTCCGTCTACGAGCAGTACTTC,TRBV12-3/TRBV12-4,13,NA,NA,TRBJ2-7
CASSPNRGEYTF,TGTGCCAGCTCACCGAACAGGGGCGAGTACACCTTC,TRBV18,12,NA,TRBD1,TRBJ1-2
CASQPKTKSYEQYF,TGTGCCAGCCAACCAAAGACTAAGTCCTACGAGCAGTACTTC,TRBV18,14,NA,NA,TRBJ2-7
CASSPGTSGINEQFF,TGTGCCAGCAGTCCCGGGACTAGCGGGATCAATGAGCAGTTCTTC,TRBV6-2/TRBV6-3,15,NA,TRBD2,TRBJ2-1
CASSRNSGSGTGELFF,TGCGCCAGCAGCCGGAATAGCGGGAGCGGCACCGGGGAGCTGTTTTTT,TRBV4-3,16,NA,TRBD2,TRBJ2-2
CASSVVQYGNNEQFF,TGTGCCAGCAGCGTAGTACAGTACGGTAACAATGAGCAGTTCTTC,TRBV9,15,NA,NA,TRBJ2-1
CASSSTGGPTEAFF,TGTGCCAGCAGCTCTACGGGGGGCCCCACTGAAGCTTTCTTT,TRBV6-2/TRBV6-3,14,NA,NA,TRBJ1-1
CSVSGQGGVETQYF,TGCAGCGTTTCCGGACAGGGTGGAGTGGAGACCCAGTACTTC,TRBV29-1,14,NA,TRBD1,TRBJ2-5
CASSLEGAAEQYF,TGCGCCAGCAGCTTGGAGGGGGCCGCCGAGCAGTACTTC,TRBV5-1,13,NA,TRBD1,TRBJ2-7
CATSDSTAGGNTIYF,TGTGCCACCAGTGATTCGACAGCGGGGGGAAACACCATATATTTT,TRBV24-1,15,NA,NA,TRBJ1-3
CPRRGGGGPQETQYF,TGCCCCCGCCGCGGAGGGGGGGGGCCCCAAGAGACCCAGTACTTC,TRBV9,15,medium-sized,NA,TRBJ2-5
CASSPAGANTGELFF,TGTGCCAGCAGCCCCGCAGGGGCGAACACCGGGGAGCTGTTTTTT,TRBV7-3,15,NA,NA,TRBJ2-2
CASSHGTTVTGELFF,TGTGCCAGCAGCCATGGGACTACCGTCACCGGGGAGCTGTTTTTT,TRBV27,15,NA,TRBD2,TRBJ2-2
CSVDGGRAYEQYF,TGCAGCGTTGACGGCGGGAGGGCCTACGAGCAGTACTTC,TRBV29-1,13,NA,TRBD2,TRBJ2-7
CAISRDRGEKLFF,TGTGCCATCAGCCGGGACAGGGGTGAAAAACTGTTTTTT,TRBV10-3,13,NA,TRBD1,TRBJ1-4
CASSRRQGETYEQYF,TGTGCCAGCAGTCGAAGACAGGGCGAAACCTACGAGCAGTACTTC,TRBV28,15,NA,TRBD1,TRBJ2-7
CASSFGTSGSQELFF,TGCGCCAGCAGCTTCGGGACTAGCGGGAGTCAGGAGCTGTTTTTT,TRBV5-1,15,NA,TRBD2,TRBJ2-2
CASSFSGTQYF,TGTGCCAGCAGTTTTTCCGGTACGCAGTATTTT,TRBV12-3/TRBV12-4,11,NA,NA,TRBJ2-3
CASSMSPTDTNEKLFF,TGTGCCAGTAGTATGAGTCCGACTGACACTAATGAAAAACTGTTTTTT,TRBV19,16,NA,NA,TRBJ1-4
CASSETANTGELFF,TGTGCCAGCAGTGAGACAGCGAACACCGGGGAGCTGTTTTTT,TRBV25-1,14,NA,NA,TRBJ2-2
CASSPPGGGQYSPLHF,TGTGCCAGCAGCCCCCCGGGAGGGGGCCAGTATTCACCCCTCCACTTT,TRBV3-1/TRBV3-2,16,NA,TRBD1,TRBJ1-6
CASRPGSLTEAFF,TGTGCCAGCAGACCTGGGAGTTTAACTGAAGCTTTCTTT,TRBV28,13,NA,NA,TRBJ1-1
CASSYSGRPFTEAFF,TGTGCCAGCAGTTACAGCGGCAGACCCTTCACTGAAGCTTTCTTT,TRBV6-5,15,NA,NA,TRBJ1-1
CASSYSAPSGSWYF,TGTGCCAGCAGTTATTCCGCCCCTAGCGGGAGTTGGTACTTC,TRBV6-6,14,NA,TRBD2,TRBJ2-7
CASSDPTGNQPQHF,TGTGCCAGCAGTGACCCCACAGGAAATCAGCCCCAGCATTTT,TRBV25-1,14,NA,NA,TRBJ1-5
CASSLLRGNEQYF,TGTGCCAGCAGCCTACTCCGAGGGAACGAGCAGTACTTC,TRBV7-3,13,NA,NA,TRBJ2-7
CASSGQGSYEQYF,TGTGCCAGCAGCGGGCAGGGGTCCTACGAGCAGTACTTC,TRBV5-6,13,large,NA,TRBJ2-7
CASSPRGGTQPQHF,TGTGCCAGCAGCCCAAGGGGGGGGACTCAGCCCCAGCATTTT,TRBV7-2,14,NA,NA,TRBJ1-5
CASSVEAGRGDTQYF,TGTGCCAGCAGCGTAGAGGCGGGCCGTGGAGATACGCAGTATTTT,TRBV9,15,NA,NA,TRBJ2-3
CASSNSRDTDTQYF,TGTGCCAGCTCGAATAGCCGGGACACAGATACGCAGTATTTT,TRBV11-3,14,NA,NA,TRBJ2-3
CASNDPLGQDPTWGGYTF,TGTGCCAGCAATGACCCCCTCGGGCAGGATCCAACTTGGGGCGGCTACACCTTC,TRBV28,18,NA,NA,TRBJ1-2
CASSFRGNYGYTF,TGTGCCAGCAGTTTTCGGGGGAACTATGGCTACACCTTC,TRBV27,13,NA,NA,TRBJ1-2
CASTRQGALNGYTF,TGTGCCAGCACGAGACAGGGGGCATTAAATGGCTACACCTTC,TRBV6-5,14,NA,TRBD1,TRBJ1-2
CASSQGWNQPQHF,TGTGCCAGCAGTCAGGGATGGAATCAGCCCCAGCATTTT,TRBV12-3/TRBV12-4,13,NA,NA,TRBJ1-5
CASSHPPLSGRDTGELFF,TGTGCCAGCAGCCACCCTCCCCTCAGCGGGAGGGACACCGGGGAGCTGTTTTTT,TRBV7-9,18,few,TRBD2,TRBJ2-2
CSGTSQETQYF,TGCAGCGGGACTTCCCAAGAGACCCAGTACTTC,TRBV29-1,11,NA,NA,TRBJ2-5
CASSVQERNTEAFF,TGTGCCAGCAGCGTACAGGAGAGGAACACTGAAGCTTTCTTT,TRBV11-2,14,NA,NA,TRBJ1-1
CASSPAGIPDTQYF,TGTGCCAGCAGCCCGGCCGGGATCCCAGATACGCAGTATTTT,TRBV5-4,14,NA,NA,TRBJ2-3
CASSLPDGEAEAFF,TGTGCCAGCAGCTTACCCGACGGGGAGGCTGAAGCTTTCTTT,TRBV5-4,14,once,NA,TRBJ1-1
CATSRDGRIRGNQPQHF,TGTGCCACCAGCAGAGATGGGAGGATTCGGGGCAATCAGCCCCAGCATTTT,TRBV15,17,NA,NA,TRBJ1-5
CASSSQGMDIQYF,TGTGCCAGCAGTTCACAGGGGATGGACATTCAGTACTTC,TRBV27,13,once,TRBD1,TRBJ2-4
CASSPQGAMNTEAFF,TGTGCCAGCAGCCCGCAAGGGGCGATGAACACTGAAGCTTTCTTT,TRBV9,15,NA,NA,TRBJ1-1
CASMLAGEETQYF,TGTGCCTCCATGCTAGCGGGAGAAGAGACCCAGTACTTC,TRBV10-3,13,NA,TRBD2,TRBJ2-5
CASTGEEGLALQETQYF,TGTGCCAGCACCGGGGAGGAGGGACTAGCCCTCCAAGAGACCCAGTACTTC,TRBV28,17,NA,TRBD2,TRBJ2-5